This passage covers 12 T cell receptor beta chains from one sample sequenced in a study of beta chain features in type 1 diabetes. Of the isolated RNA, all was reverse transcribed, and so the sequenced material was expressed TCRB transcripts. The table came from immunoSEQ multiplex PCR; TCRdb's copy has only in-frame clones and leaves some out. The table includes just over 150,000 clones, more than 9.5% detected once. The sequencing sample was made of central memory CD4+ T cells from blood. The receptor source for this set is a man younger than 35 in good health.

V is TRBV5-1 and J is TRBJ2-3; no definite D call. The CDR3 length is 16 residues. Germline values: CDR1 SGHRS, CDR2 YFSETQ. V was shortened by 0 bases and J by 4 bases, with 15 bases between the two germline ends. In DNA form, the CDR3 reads TGCGCCAGCAGCTTGGGGTTGGGGTCTATCGCAGATACGCAGTATTTT. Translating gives CASSLGLGSIADTQYF.

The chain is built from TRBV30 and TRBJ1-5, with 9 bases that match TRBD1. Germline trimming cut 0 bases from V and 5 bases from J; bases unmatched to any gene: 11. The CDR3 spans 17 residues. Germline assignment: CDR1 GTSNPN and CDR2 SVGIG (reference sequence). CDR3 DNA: TGTGCCTGGAGTGTGGTGGGGACAGGGCCATCTTATCAGCCCCAGCATTTT. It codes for CAWSVVGTGPSYQPQHF.

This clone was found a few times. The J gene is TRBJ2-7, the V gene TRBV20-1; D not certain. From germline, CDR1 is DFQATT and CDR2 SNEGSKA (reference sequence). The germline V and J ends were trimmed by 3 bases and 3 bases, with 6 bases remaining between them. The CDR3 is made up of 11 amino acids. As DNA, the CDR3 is TGCAGTGCTAGGGAGCTCTACGAGCAGTACTTC. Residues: CSARELYEQYF.

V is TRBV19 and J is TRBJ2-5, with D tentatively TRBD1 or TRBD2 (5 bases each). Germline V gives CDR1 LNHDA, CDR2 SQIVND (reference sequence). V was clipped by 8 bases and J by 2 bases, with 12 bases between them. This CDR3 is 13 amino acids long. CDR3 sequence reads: CASSGTNQETQYF. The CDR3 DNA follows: TGTGCCAGTTCCGGGACCAATCAAGAGACCCAGTACTTC. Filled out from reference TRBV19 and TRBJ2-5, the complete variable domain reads DGGITQSPKYLFRKEGQNVTLSCEQNLNHDAMYWYRQDPGQGLRLIYYSQIVNDFQKGDIAEGYSVSREKKESFPLTVTSAQKNPTAFYLCASSGTNQETQYFGPGTRLLVL.

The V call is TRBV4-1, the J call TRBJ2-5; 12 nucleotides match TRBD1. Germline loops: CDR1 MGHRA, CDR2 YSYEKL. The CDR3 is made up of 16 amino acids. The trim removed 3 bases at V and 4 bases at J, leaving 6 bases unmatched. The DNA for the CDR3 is TGCGCCAGCAGCCAGCTGGGACAGGGGGCGCGAGAGACCCAGTACTTC. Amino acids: CASSQLGQGARETQYF.

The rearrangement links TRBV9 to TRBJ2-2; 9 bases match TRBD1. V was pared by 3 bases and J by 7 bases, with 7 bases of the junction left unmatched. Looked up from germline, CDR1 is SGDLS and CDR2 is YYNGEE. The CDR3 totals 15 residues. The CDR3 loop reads CASSESGTGFGELFF. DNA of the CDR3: TGTGCCAGCAGCGAATCCGGGACAGGGTTCGGGGAGCTGTTTTTT.

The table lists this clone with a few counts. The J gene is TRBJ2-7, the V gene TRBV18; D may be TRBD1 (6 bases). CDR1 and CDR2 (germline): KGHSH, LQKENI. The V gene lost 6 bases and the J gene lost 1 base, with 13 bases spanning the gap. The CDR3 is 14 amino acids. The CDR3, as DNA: TGTGCCAGCTCCCGAGACAGGAGGTCCTACGAGCAGTACTTC. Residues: CASSRDRRSYEQYF.

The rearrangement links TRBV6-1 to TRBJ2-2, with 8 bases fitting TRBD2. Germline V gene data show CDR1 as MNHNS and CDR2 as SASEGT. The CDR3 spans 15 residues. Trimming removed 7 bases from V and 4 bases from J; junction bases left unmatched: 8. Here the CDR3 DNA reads TGTGCCAGCACCCCCGGGGGGGCGGGCACCGGGGAGCTGTTTTTT. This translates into CASTPGGAGTGELFF.

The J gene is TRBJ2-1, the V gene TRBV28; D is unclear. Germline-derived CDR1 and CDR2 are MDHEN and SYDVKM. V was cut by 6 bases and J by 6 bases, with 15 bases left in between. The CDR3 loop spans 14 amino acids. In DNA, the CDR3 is TGTGCCAGCAGCCAGCTAGGGCAGTCCAATGAGCAGTTCTTC. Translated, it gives CASSQLGQSNEQFF.

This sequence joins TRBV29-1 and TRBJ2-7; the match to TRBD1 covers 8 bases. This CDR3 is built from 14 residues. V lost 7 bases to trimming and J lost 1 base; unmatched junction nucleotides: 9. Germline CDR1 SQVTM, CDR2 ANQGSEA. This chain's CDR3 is CSAFDRGVSYEQYF. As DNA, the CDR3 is TGCAGCGCTTTTGACAGGGGTGTATCCTACGAGCAGTACTTC.

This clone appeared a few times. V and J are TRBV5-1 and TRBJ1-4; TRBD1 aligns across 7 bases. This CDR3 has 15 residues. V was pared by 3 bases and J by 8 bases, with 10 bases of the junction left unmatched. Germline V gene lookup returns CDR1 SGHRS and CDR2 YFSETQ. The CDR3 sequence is CASSSTTGMGEKLFF. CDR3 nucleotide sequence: TGCGCCAGCAGCTCAACGACAGGGATGGGAGAAAAACTGTTTTTT.

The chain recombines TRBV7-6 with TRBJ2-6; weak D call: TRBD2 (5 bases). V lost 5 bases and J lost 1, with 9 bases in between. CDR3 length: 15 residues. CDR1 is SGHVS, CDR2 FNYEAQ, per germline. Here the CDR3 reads CASSDGVSGANVLTF. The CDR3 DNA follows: TGTGCCAGCAGCGACGGGGTGTCTGGGGCCAACGTCCTGACTTTC. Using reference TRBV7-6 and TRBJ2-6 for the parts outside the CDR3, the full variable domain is GAGVSQSPRYKVTKRGQDVALRCDPISGHVSLYWYRQALGQGPEFLTYFNYEAQQDKSGLPNDRFSAERPEGSISTLTIQRTEQRDSAMYRCASSDGVSGANVLTFGAGSRLTVL.